This TCR beta chain was documented in a study of T-cell reconstitution after alpha-beta-depleted transplantation in children. Overall study findings and caveats: Roughly two months post-transplant, alpha-beta T cells reportedly originated from several hundred graft clones that had expanded. From surviving recipient T cells and thymic progenitors came the high day-60 TCRbeta diversity observed in some patients. Among T cells one year after transplant, newly produced cells accounted for most counts and diversity.

Unique molecular identifiers were incorporated during preparation of the TCRbeta library. From the PCR reads, TCRdb called clonotypes with MiXCR, one entry per CDR3 protein. The data contain about 580,000 distinct CDR3 sequences, 25% to 30% of them singletons. Trimming stripped 3 bases from V and 6 bases from J, with 6 bases between. The CDR3 loop spans 11 amino acids. To note about this clonotype: Its antigen is unknown.

Sequencing was performed on PBMCs, taken before TCRalphabeta/CD19-depleted stem cell transplant. The TCR was taken from a boy under two years old with Wiskott-Aldrich syndrome, due to receive a stem cell transplant. V usage is TRBV12-3 or TRBV12-4 and J usage is TRBJ2-7; D unresolved. In DNA form, the CDR3 reads TGTGCCAGCAGTTTTAACAGCGAGCAGTACTTC. As protein: CASSFNSEQYF.